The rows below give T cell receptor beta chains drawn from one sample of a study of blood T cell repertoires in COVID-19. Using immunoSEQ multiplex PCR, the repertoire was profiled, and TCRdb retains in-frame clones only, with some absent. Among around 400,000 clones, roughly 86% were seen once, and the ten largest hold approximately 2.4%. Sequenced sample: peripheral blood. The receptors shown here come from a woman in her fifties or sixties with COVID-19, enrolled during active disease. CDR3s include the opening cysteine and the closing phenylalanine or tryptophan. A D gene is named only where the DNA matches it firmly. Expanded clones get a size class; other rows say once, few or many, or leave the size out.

cdr3_nt: TGCGCCAGCAGCTTGGGAGGTACCTCCTACGAGCAGTACTTC; cdr3_aa: CASSLGGTSYEQYF; d_call: .; v_call: TRBV5-1; j_call: TRBJ2-7; clone_size: .
cdr3_nt: TGTGCCAGCAGCCCCACCGACAAGTCCAATACGCAGTATTTT; cdr3_aa: CASSPTDKSNTQYF; d_call: .; v_call: TRBV11-1; j_call: TRBJ2-3; clone_size: .
cdr3_nt: TGTGCCAGCAGCTCTACTACAGGGACCAACAATGAGCAGTTCTTC; cdr3_aa: CASSSTTGTNNEQFF; d_call: .; v_call: TRBV11-2; j_call: TRBJ2-1; clone_size: .
cdr3_nt: TGTGCCAGCAGGCAAAAGGCAGGGCGGGAGACCCAGTACTTC; cdr3_aa: CASRQKAGRETQYF; d_call: .; v_call: TRBV3-1/TRBV3-2; j_call: TRBJ2-5; clone_size: .
cdr3_nt: TGTGCCAGCAGTGGTAGAGTTAAGGGGGACTATGGCTACACCTTC; cdr3_aa: CASSGRVKGDYGYTF; d_call: .; v_call: TRBV2; j_call: TRBJ1-2; clone_size: .
cdr3_nt: TGTGCCAGTAGTATAGGGGGGACAGGAGACAATGAGCAGTTCTTC; cdr3_aa: CASSIGGTGDNEQFF; d_call: TRBD1; v_call: TRBV19; j_call: TRBJ2-1; clone_size: .
cdr3_nt: TGTGCCAGCACCCCAGGGTACGGAAACACCATATATTTT; cdr3_aa: CASTPGYGNTIYF; d_call: .; v_call: TRBV6-6; j_call: TRBJ1-3; clone_size: .
cdr3_nt: TGTGCCAGCAGCGTATCAGGGACAGGGAGCAACTATGGCTACACCTTC; cdr3_aa: CASSVSGTGSNYGYTF; d_call: TRBD1; v_call: TRBV9; j_call: TRBJ1-2; clone_size: .
cdr3_nt: TGTGCCTGGAGTTTGCGGGGGGGAACACAAGAGACCCAGTACTTC; cdr3_aa: CAWSLRGGTQETQYF; d_call: TRBD2; v_call: TRBV30; j_call: TRBJ2-5; clone_size: .
cdr3_nt: TGTGCCAGCAGTTTCGGACAGGGCGGCGACGTCTACGAGCAGTACTTC; cdr3_aa: CASSFGQGGDVYEQYF; d_call: TRBD1; v_call: TRBV27; j_call: TRBJ2-7; clone_size: .
cdr3_nt: TGTGCCAGCAGCCAAGGCCCGGTTTTAGCGGGGCGCGGGGAGACCCAGTACTTC; cdr3_aa: CASSQGPVLAGRGETQYF; d_call: TRBD2; v_call: TRBV3-1/TRBV3-2; j_call: TRBJ2-5; clone_size: .
cdr3_nt: TGCGCCAGCAGCGGACAGGCCGCAACAGATACGCAGTATTTT; cdr3_aa: CASSGQAATDTQYF; d_call: TRBD1; v_call: TRBV5-1; j_call: TRBJ2-3; clone_size: .
cdr3_nt: TGTGCCAGCAGGGACAGGGGCCCGCTGAACACTGAAGCTTTCTTT; cdr3_aa: CASRDRGPLNTEAFF; d_call: TRBD1; v_call: TRBV27; j_call: TRBJ1-1; clone_size: .
cdr3_nt: TGTGCCAGCAGCCAAGATCTGAGCAGGGCCACTGAAGCTTTCTTT; cdr3_aa: CASSQDLSRATEAFF; d_call: .; v_call: TRBV3-1/TRBV3-2; j_call: TRBJ1-1; clone_size: .
cdr3_nt: TGTGCCAGCAGTGAAAGCGGGGGGGCCCCTCAGACGCAGTATTTT; cdr3_aa: CASSESGGAPQTQYF; d_call: TRBD2; v_call: TRBV6-4; j_call: TRBJ2-3; clone_size: .
cdr3_nt: TGTGCCAGCACCCGATCCGGGACAACCTACGAGCAGTACTTC; cdr3_aa: CASTRSGTTYEQYF; d_call: .; v_call: TRBV6-7; j_call: TRBJ2-7; clone_size: .
cdr3_nt: TGTGCCAGTAGTCCGGCGGGGGAAATAAATGAAAAACTGTTTTTT; cdr3_aa: CASSPAGEINEKLFF; d_call: .; v_call: TRBV19; j_call: TRBJ1-4; clone_size: once
cdr3_nt: TGTGCCAGTAGTATGGGGGGGCCATTAGGGGCTCAGCCCCAGCATTTT; cdr3_aa: CASSMGGPLGAQPQHF; d_call: .; v_call: TRBV19; j_call: TRBJ1-5; clone_size: .
cdr3_nt: TGTGCCAGCAAACCAGGGCAGAACACTGAAGCTTTCTTT; cdr3_aa: CASKPGQNTEAFF; d_call: .; v_call: TRBV6-5; j_call: TRBJ1-1; clone_size: .
cdr3_nt: TGTGCCAGCAGTGAAACCGGTCCCGGGGAGCTGTTTTTT; cdr3_aa: CASSETGPGELFF; d_call: .; v_call: TRBV2; j_call: TRBJ2-2; clone_size: few
cdr3_nt: TGTGCCAGCAGCTTGTCCGGGACTAGCAGCGAGACCCAGTACTTC; cdr3_aa: CASSLSGTSSETQYF; d_call: TRBD2; v_call: TRBV11-2; j_call: TRBJ2-5; clone_size: .
cdr3_nt: TGCAGTGCTAGAGGGCGGGAGCAGTACTTC; cdr3_aa: CSARGREQYF; d_call: .; v_call: TRBV20-1; j_call: TRBJ2-7; clone_size: .
cdr3_nt: TGCGCCAGCAGCTTCCAGGGGGGTCGAGGTGAGCAGTTCTTC; cdr3_aa: CASSFQGGRGEQFF; d_call: .; v_call: TRBV5-1; j_call: TRBJ2-1; clone_size: .
cdr3_nt: TGTGCCAGTAGTATAGGACAGGGGCAAGAGACCCAGTACTTC; cdr3_aa: CASSIGQGQETQYF; d_call: TRBD1; v_call: TRBV19; j_call: TRBJ2-5; clone_size: .
cdr3_nt: TGTGCCAGCAGCTTGAGAGGGGGCGGCGTGGACTATGGCTACACCTTC; cdr3_aa: CASSLRGGGVDYGYTF; d_call: TRBD1; v_call: TRBV5-4; j_call: TRBJ1-2; clone_size: .
cdr3_nt: TGTGCCAGCAGCCAAGGACAGGGGACGCTTGGAAACACCATATATTTT; cdr3_aa: CASSQGQGTLGNTIYF; d_call: TRBD1; v_call: TRBV3-1/TRBV3-2; j_call: TRBJ1-3; clone_size: .
cdr3_nt: TGTGCCAGCAGCCCCGGGACTAGCGGGGATGAGCAGTTCTTC; cdr3_aa: CASSPGTSGDEQFF; d_call: TRBD2; v_call: TRBV7-6; j_call: TRBJ2-1; clone_size: .
cdr3_nt: TGTGCCAGTAGTTTCGGGACAGGGCAGGACGGCTACACCTTC; cdr3_aa: CASSFGTGQDGYTF; d_call: TRBD1; v_call: TRBV19; j_call: TRBJ1-2; clone_size: few
cdr3_nt: TGTGCCAGCCGACAGGGTGGGGGTAACAATGAGCAGTTCTTC; cdr3_aa: CASRQGGGNNEQFF; d_call: TRBD1; v_call: TRBV5-5; j_call: TRBJ2-1; clone_size: once
cdr3_nt: TGTGCCAGCAGCTTAAAGGGTGCAGGGGCTGGAAACACCATATATTTT; cdr3_aa: CASSLKGAGAGNTIYF; d_call: .; v_call: TRBV7-9; j_call: TRBJ1-3; clone_size: .
cdr3_nt: TGTGCCATCAGTGGGGAACCGACAGGGGGTCAGCCCCAGCATTTT; cdr3_aa: CAISGEPTGGQPQHF; d_call: TRBD1; v_call: TRBV10-3; j_call: TRBJ1-5; clone_size: once
cdr3_nt: TGCGCCAGTAGGACAAATTTTGGTTCTGAAGCTTTCTTT; cdr3_aa: CASRTNFGSEAFF; d_call: .; v_call: TRBV5-1; j_call: TRBJ1-1; clone_size: .
cdr3_nt: TGTGCCAGCAGCGTTGGCGGGTTGAGAGATACGCAGTATTTT; cdr3_aa: CASSVGGLRDTQYF; d_call: .; v_call: TRBV9; j_call: TRBJ2-3; clone_size: once
cdr3_nt: TGTGCCAGCAGTATCGACAGCTATGGCTACACCTTC; cdr3_aa: CASSIDSYGYTF; d_call: .; v_call: TRBV6-5; j_call: TRBJ1-2; clone_size: .
cdr3_nt: TGTGCCAGCAGTTACACGGGGGAAGGTAATTCACCCCTCCACTTT; cdr3_aa: CASSYTGEGNSPLHF; d_call: .; v_call: TRBV6-5; j_call: TRBJ1-6; clone_size: .
cdr3_nt: TGTGCCAGTACTACTAGGGGCGGGGCCACCGGGGAGCTGTTTTTT; cdr3_aa: CASTTRGGATGELFF; d_call: .; v_call: TRBV19; j_call: TRBJ2-2; clone_size: .
cdr3_nt: TGTGCCAGCACCTACAGGGTCTTAAACACTGAAGCTTTCTTT; cdr3_aa: CASTYRVLNTEAFF; d_call: .; v_call: TRBV28; j_call: TRBJ1-1; clone_size: .
cdr3_nt: TGTGCCAGTAGTATCCTCAATCAGCCCCAGCATTTT; cdr3_aa: CASSILNQPQHF; d_call: .; v_call: TRBV19; j_call: TRBJ1-5; clone_size: .
cdr3_nt: TGTGCCTGGAGTGTACGTAGGCCCCGGGGGGCCGATAGCAATCAGCCCCAGCATTTT; cdr3_aa: CAWSVRRPRGADSNQPQHF; d_call: .; v_call: TRBV30; j_call: TRBJ1-5; clone_size: .
cdr3_nt: TGCGCCAGCAGCTTTTCCCTGGGGACTCAGGAAGAGACCCAGTACTTC; cdr3_aa: CASSFSLGTQEETQYF; d_call: .; v_call: TRBV5-1; j_call: TRBJ2-5; clone_size: .
cdr3_nt: TGTGCCAGCAGCTTTGACAGGGCTCAATATGGCTACACCTTC; cdr3_aa: CASSFDRAQYGYTF; d_call: TRBD1; v_call: TRBV5-4; j_call: TRBJ1-2; clone_size: few
cdr3_nt: TGTGCCAGCAGTTTATCCCCCGAGTCTAGTCCCAATGAGCAGTTCTTC; cdr3_aa: CASSLSPESSPNEQFF; d_call: .; v_call: TRBV28; j_call: TRBJ2-1; clone_size: .
cdr3_nt: TGTGCCAGCAGCACAGGTGCGTGGGAGCCCCAGCATTTT; cdr3_aa: CASSTGAWEPQHF; d_call: .; v_call: TRBV12-3/TRBV12-4; j_call: TRBJ1-5; clone_size: .
cdr3_nt: TGTGCCAGCAGCTTCTGGGTCCCCCCGGGGGAGCAGTACTTC; cdr3_aa: CASSFWVPPGEQYF; d_call: .; v_call: TRBV5-6; j_call: TRBJ2-7; clone_size: .
cdr3_nt: TGTGCCAGCAGCTTAGCTGCGGATACGCAGTATTTT; cdr3_aa: CASSLAADTQYF; d_call: .; v_call: TRBV11-3; j_call: TRBJ2-3; clone_size: .
cdr3_nt: TGTGCCAGTTCGCTGACAGGGTATGGCTACACCTTC; cdr3_aa: CASSLTGYGYTF; d_call: TRBD1; v_call: TRBV12-3/TRBV12-4; j_call: TRBJ1-2; clone_size: .
cdr3_nt: TGTGCCAGCAGTCCCATGACTCGAAGAGAAAAACTGTTTTTT; cdr3_aa: CASSPMTRREKLFF; d_call: .; v_call: TRBV28; j_call: TRBJ1-4; clone_size: once
cdr3_nt: TGCGCCAGCAGCCAACGGACAGCGAATTCACCCCTCCACTTT; cdr3_aa: CASSQRTANSPLHF; d_call: .; v_call: TRBV4-1; j_call: TRBJ1-6; clone_size: .